Listed below are T cell receptor beta chains from one sample, sequenced in a study of blood T cell repertoires in COVID-19. Repertoires were generated with immunoSEQ multiplex PCR, while TCRdb's copy carries only in-frame clones and drops some. The sample consists of 200,000 to 250,000 clones, around 91% of them appearing once. The sample consisted of PBMCs or T cells enriched from blood (not recorded which). The receptor source for this set is a man aged 25-45 years who had been exposed to COVID-19. The CDR3 runs from the conserved cysteine through the conserved F or W. D genes are given only for firm matches. The listing skips clone size in some rows; elsewhere it reads once, few, many or a size class.

CDR3	DNA	J	V	size	D
CASRGGTGREGETQYF	TGTGCCAGCAGGGGAGGGACAGGGAGAGAAGGAGAGACCCAGTACTTC	TRBJ2-5	TRBV2	once	TRBD1
CASSQGLATGGEQFF	TGTGCCAGCAGCCAAGGTCTCGCCACCGGGGGAGAGCAGTTCTTC	TRBJ2-1	TRBV3-1/TRBV3-2	once	-
CASSLNLRGGADNEQFF	TGTGCCAGCAGCTTAAACTTGCGCGGGGGGGCCGATAATGAGCAGTTCTTC	TRBJ2-1	TRBV7-9	-	TRBD2
CASHGGNSGNTIYF	TGTGCCAGCCATGGAGGTAACTCTGGAAACACCATATATTTT	TRBJ1-3	TRBV3-1/TRBV3-2	-	-
CSASPTPPGAIYNSPLHF	TGCAGTGCTAGTCCTACACCTCCAGGGGCAATCTATAATTCACCCCTCCACTTT	TRBJ1-6	TRBV20-1	-	-
CASSPLAAPNSPLHF	TGTGCCAGCTCACCACTAGCAGCGCCCAATTCACCCCTCCACTTT	TRBJ1-6	TRBV18	-	-
CASSLSSGGHNEQFF	TGTGCCAGCAGCTTATCCAGCGGGGGGCACAATGAGCAGTTCTTC	TRBJ2-1	TRBV7-3	-	TRBD2
CASSAGGSNQPQHF	TGTGCCAGCAGCGCCGGGGGAAGCAATCAGCCCCAGCATTTT	TRBJ1-5	TRBV9	few	-
CASSLLLRGAYNEQFF	TGTGCCAGCAGTCTCCTTTTGCGGGGGGCCTACAATGAGCAGTTCTTC	TRBJ2-1	TRBV6-2/TRBV6-3	-	TRBD2
CASSLRADTQYF	TGTGCCAGCAGCTTAAGAGCGGATACGCAGTATTTT	TRBJ2-3	TRBV11-2	-	-
CASSSSGGAGAQYF	TGTGCCAGCAGCAGCAGCGGAGGGGCCGGGGCGCAGTATTTT	TRBJ2-3	TRBV7-9	-	-
CASSQSKGYQETQYF	TGCGCCAGCAGTCAATCTAAGGGGTACCAAGAGACCCAGTACTTC	TRBJ2-5	TRBV23-1	-	-
CAWNPGQGLDNEQFF	TGTGCCTGGAACCCGGGACAGGGTCTAGACAATGAGCAGTTCTTC	TRBJ2-1	TRBV30	-	TRBD1
CASSIRGGPGLARGTDTQYF	TGCGCCAGCAGTATTCGCGGGGGGCCGGGGTTGGCACGGGGCACAGATACGCAGTATTTT	TRBJ2-3	TRBV5-1	few	TRBD2
CASSFRGHNSPLHF	TGTGCCAGCAGTTTCAGGGGCCATAATTCACCCCTCCACTTT	TRBJ1-6	TRBV27	-	-
CASSFRNSSGGNEQYF	TGCGCCAGCAGCTTCCGAAATTCCTCCGGGGGTAACGAGCAGTACTTC	TRBJ2-7	TRBV5-1	-	-